The next 15 T cell receptor beta chains were all read from a single sample in a study of blood T cell repertoires in COVID-19. Here immunoSEQ multiplex PCR was the method, and the copy in TCRdb shows in-frame clones only, minus some. The table includes approximately 440,000 clones, around 90% detected once. The sequencing input was PBMCs or T cells enriched from blood (not recorded which). Receptor source: a man aged 18-30 years who had recovered from COVID-19.

This clone occurred once. The V gene is TRBV10-3, the J gene TRBJ1-2, with 7 bases fitting TRBD1. Losses at the gene ends were 4 bases for V and 5 bases for J; bases not matched to a gene: 7. This CDR3 has 14 residues. Germline CDR1 ENHRY, CDR2 SYGVKD. The CDR3 sequence is CAISATGTAYGYTF. CDR3 sequence (DNA): TGTGCCATCAGTGCCACCGGGACAGCATATGGCTACACCTTC.

The chain links TRBV29-1 to TRBJ2-1; 9 nucleotides line up with TRBD2. The CDR3 length is 18 residues. The germline gives CDR1 SQVTM, CDR2 ANQGSEA. V was pared by 5 bases and J by 1 base, with 15 bases of the junction left unmatched. CDR3 sequence reads: CSVQRGSSGVSSYNEQFF. As DNA, the CDR3 is TGCAGCGTTCAAAGAGGGTCTAGCGGGGTTAGTTCCTACAATGAGCAGTTCTTC.

The chain has TRBV7-8 and TRBJ1-2; 9 bases align to TRBD1. This CDR3 has 15 residues. V shed 4 bases and J 4 bases; nucleotides not matched to a gene: 7. CDR1 is SGHVS and CDR2 is FQNEAQ in the germline V gene. CDR3 in DNA: TGTGCCAGCAGCTCACAGGGGGCGCAGGGCTATGGCTACACCTTC. Protein sequence: CASSSQGAQGYGYTF.

This rearrangement joins TRBV5-6 to TRBJ1-5, with 7 bases fitting TRBD1. Germline V gene sequence: CDR1 SGHDT, CDR2 YYEEEE. The CDR3 runs 15 residues. J gave up 3 bases and V 0 bases, and 3 bases lay outside the gene matches. CDR3 region: CASSLGGQYNQPQHF. CDR3 DNA: TGTGCCAGCAGCTTGGGGGGACAGTACAATCAGCCCCAGCATTTT.

J is TRBJ1-5 and V is TRBV19; TRBD1 matches 8 bases. The CDR3 runs to 15 residues. In germline, CDR1 is LNHDA, CDR2 SQIVND (reference sequence). The V gene end was trimmed by 3 bases and the J gene end by 1 base; junction bases not matched to a gene: 2. DNA for the CDR3: TGTGCCAGTAGTATGTGGACAGGGAGCAATCAGCCCCAGCATTTT. This codes for CASSMWTGSNQPQHF.

This clone was seen a handful of times. The V gene is TRBV3-1 (or the pseudogene TRBV3-2), the J gene TRBJ2-7; 9 bases match TRBD1. The germline V gene encodes CDR1 LGHDT and CDR2 YNNKEL (reference sequence). V shed 6 bases, J shed 6 bases, and the junction held 9 bases outside the gene matches. This CDR3 region has 14 residues. In nucleotides, the CDR3 is TGTGCCAGCAGAGCAGGGACAGGGAATCCCGAGCAGTACTTC. Protein product: CASRAGTGNPEQYF.

The rearrangement links TRBV28 to TRBJ1-4; 11 bases are shared with TRBD1. The CDR3 spans 14 residues. The V segment lost 6 bases and the J segment 8 bases; nucleotides outside the gene matches: 5. Germline loops: CDR1 MDHEN, CDR2 SYDVKM. CDR3 bases: TGTGCCAGCAGGGCGGACAGGGGGCAGGAAAAACTGTTTTTT. Protein product: CASRADRGQEKLFF. Together with reference TRBV28 and TRBJ1-4, the CDR3 gives the full variable domain: DVKVTQSSRYLVKRTGEKVFLECVQDMDHENMFWYRQDPGLGLRLIYFSYDVKMKEKGDIPEGYSVSREKKERFSLILESASTNQTSMYLCASRADRGQEKLFFGSGTQLSVL.

The chain couples TRBV11-2 to TRBJ2-7, with D tentatively TRBD1 (5 bases). This CDR3 is 15 amino acids long. V was pared by 1 base and J by 3 bases, with 13 bases between. The germline CDR1 and CDR2 sequences are SGHAT and FQNNGV. CDR3 DNA sequence: TGTGCCAGCAGCTTAGTATTGCAGGGAAACTACGAGCAGTACTTC. This translates into CASSLVLQGNYEQYF.

The CDR3 DNA follows: TGTGCCAGCAGTGAAGGTCGTCTAGCGGGAATCTACGAGCAGTACTTC. Protein product: CASSEGRLAGIYEQYF. V gene TRBV2 combines with J gene TRBJ2-7; TRBD2 agrees at 9 bases. V shed 1 base, J shed 3 bases, and the junction held 7 bases outside the gene matches. The CDR3 has 16 residues. Germline assignment: CDR1 SNHLY and CDR2 FYNNEI. The variable domain in full, completed from reference TRBV2 and TRBJ2-7, reads EPEVTQTPSHQVTQMGQEVILRCVPISNHLYFYWYRQILGQKVEFLVSFYNNEISEKSEIFDDQFSVERPDGSNFTLKIRSTKLEDSAMYFCASSEGRLAGIYEQYFGPGTRLTVT.

There are a few counts of this clone. The J gene is TRBJ2-3, the V gene TRBV3-1 (or the pseudogene TRBV3-2); 7 nucleotides align to TRBD2. The CDR3 is made up of 18 amino acids. The J segment lost 2 bases and the V segment lost 1 base, leaving 12 bases of the junction unmatched. Germline-derived CDR1 and CDR2 are LGHDT and YNNKEL (reference sequence). The CDR3 coding sequence is TGTGCCAGCAGCCAAGGATGGGGCGGGAGTCGAAACACAGATACGCAGTATTTT. Residues: CASSQGWGGSRNTDTQYF.

V and J are TRBV7-3 and TRBJ1-6, with D possibly TRBD1 on 5 matching bases. The germline gives CDR1 SGHTA, CDR2 FQGTGA. This CDR3 is built from 13 residues. Between the trimmed V and J ends, which lost 4 bases and 6 bases, there was a span of 7 bases. The CDR3 sequence: CASSSDSNSPLHF. The CDR3 bases are TGTGCCAGCAGCTCCGACAGTAATTCACCCCTCCACTTT. The entire variable domain, with the rest obtained from reference TRBV7-3 and TRBJ1-6, is as follows: GAGVSQTPSNKVTEKGKYVELRCDPISGHTALYWYRQSLGQGPEFLIYFQGTGAADDSGLPNDRFFAVRPEGSVSTLKIQRTERGDSAVYLCASSSDSNSPLHFGNGTRLTVT.

V and J are TRBV19 and TRBJ1-3, with D perhaps matching TRBD1 (5 bases). The V end was cut by 3 bases, the J end by 4 bases, with 13 bases between. This CDR3 is 15 amino acids long. Germline V CDR1 and CDR2: LNHDA, SQIVND (reference sequence). As DNA, the CDR3 is TGTGCCAGTAGTATTGGCAGGGTGTGGGGAAACACCATATATTTT. This encodes CASSIGRVWGNTIYF.

This clone was recorded a few times. The chain recombines TRBV30 with TRBJ1-1, with D possibly TRBD1 on 5 matching bases. Germline V gives CDR1 GTSNPN, CDR2 SVGIG (reference sequence). This CDR3 has 13 amino acids. The germline V and J ends were trimmed by 3 bases and 4 bases, with 12 bases remaining between them. CDR3 residues: CAWRKTERTEAFF. The CDR3 coding sequence is TGTGCCTGGAGAAAGACAGAGCGCACTGAAGCTTTCTTT.

The V call is TRBV12-3 or TRBV12-4, the J call TRBJ1-1; no reliable D call. V shed 6 bases and J shed 3 bases, with 11 bases lying between them. This CDR3 comprises 13 residues. The CDR3: CASRASWDTEAFF. CDR3 DNA sequence: TGTGCCAGCAGAGCTAGTTGGGACACTGAAGCTTTCTTT.

This chain links TRBV4-2 with TRBJ2-7, with D tentatively TRBD1 (6 bases). The germline V gene has CDR1 LGHNA and CDR2 YNFKEQ. The V and J ends lost 0 bases and 2 bases respectively, with 17 bases between them. This CDR3 has 17 amino acids. The CDR3 sequence is CASSQDNRGHRTYEQYF. In DNA, the CDR3 is TGTGCCAGCAGCCAAGATAATCGGGGACATAGGACCTACGAGCAGTACTTC.